This T cell receptor (beta chain) was found in a study of cytomegalovirus exposure and HLA in healthy donors (dated by TCRdb to 2016 to 2017). For the wider study: An earlier analysis of about 530 of the donors reported over 250 Gb of sequence data and 117 million unique TCR beta sequences obtained from roughly 180 million T cells. An early release covering about 600 HLA-typed donors comprised approximately 300 gigabases of sequencing data and around 80 million unique TCR sequences. The genetic ancestry cluster associated with self-reported Caucasian donors included 65% to 90% of the roughly 400 genotyped donors. The study was designed to test whether signatures of past pathogen exposure could be identified by cataloging public T cell receptors. The study profiled the T cell repertoires of approximately 700 subjects by immunosequencing and related them to cytomegalovirus serostatus. Along with the approximately 700-subject first cohort, a separate validation cohort of more than 90 different subjects was used. To predict cytomegalovirus infection status, the study combined high-throughput TCR immunosequencing, statistical association of individual TCRs with disease status, and machine learning. A later analysis re-examined previously published TCR beta repertoires from hundreds of donors and added high-resolution HLA genotyping to investigate patterns of TCR occurrence. Rather than drawing on any new phenotypic data, the later analysis identified candidate immune exposures from TCR beta sequences and the way those sequences occurred across donors. To decide whether each TCR beta V gene segment behaved as functional or pseudogenic, an earlier analysis of fewer than 750 of the donors relied on high-throughput TCR beta sequencing. Donor age, sex, ethnicity and CMV serostatus were collected together with the repertoire data. A later genetic analysis took genome-wide SNP genotypes for about 55% of the roughly 670 donors and used that subset as a discovery cohort. All discovery cohort repertoires had been generated on a single sequencing platform. Class I and class II HLA loci were covered by the typing at four-digit resolution. The number of typed donors differed by locus: about 620-630 for A, B, C, DRB1 and DQB1; 500 to 550 for DQA1; approximately 600 for DPA1; and 400 to 480 for DPB1. Several DR-DQ haplotypes were handled as single units for association and clustering, since linkage in the cohort was strong. Among 300 to 500 genotyped donors of the cohort, an average of around 250,000 unique TCR beta nucleotide sequences was sequenced per donor, of which about 19% were non-productive. Study-wide conclusions, independent of this receptor: The earlier analysis of nearly 600 of the donors excluded seventeen rarely observed V segments, including chromosome 9 orphons, because counts were too low. The only immune exposure information available for the cohort was CMV serostatus. A later genetic analysis reported fewer N-insertions in productive TCRs among donors in an Asian-associated ancestry cluster than the approximately 670-donor mean. Roughly uniform sequencing depth across donors was assumed in presence/absence analyses, although this assumption may not hold. Cytomegalovirus status was reported to be diagnosed by the classifier with high specificity and sensitivity in both the original and validation cohorts. An association between a missense DCLRE1C variant and V-gene and J-gene trimming of TCR beta chains was found in a later genetic analysis and replicated in an independent cohort. The sequencing pipeline was judged likely to have produced a cluster of highly shared sequence variants as a technical artifact. Strong co-occurrence of HLA alleles, especially DR and DQ, made assigning TCR associations to individual alleles difficult. In this cohort, only TCR beta chains were sequenced, and detectable features were limited by the absence of alpha or paired-chain data. In the study, around 150 TCR beta chains were listed as associated with cytomegalovirus. Some IMGT-functional V segments, including TRBV6-2 and TRBV6-3, could not be distinguished by the 87-base-pair reads and were therefore excluded. The authors suggested that the approach could potentially be extended to other disease states and immunological phenotypes. In a later analysis, HLA-associated TCR beta chains were found to be more clonally expanded and to have lower generation probabilities than equally common non-associated chains. A further reported finding was that TCR beta sequences accurately predicted the HLA-A and HLA-B alleles for most subjects in the first cohort. Several of the top co-occurrence clusters appeared to be linked to parvovirus B19, influenza, CMV and Epstein-Barr virus, according to a later analysis. Most TCR sequences were seen in very few donors, while some public TCRs were found in many individuals. In a later analysis, TCR association rates were found to vary across HLA loci, with the most associated TCRs seen for DRB1 alleles and the fewest for HLA-C alleles. Linkage disequilibrium might explain the correlated functional status among segregating V segments, but an unknown experimental factor could not be excluded. Three of the identified cytomegalovirus-associated TCR beta chains were confirmed in vitro to be specific for cytomegalovirus antigens. In a later analysis, most CMV-associated TCR beta chains were found to appear HLA-restricted, with HLA associations seemingly driven largely by CMV exposure. In a later analysis, some 17,000 TCR beta sequences were associated with specific HLA alleles at a false discovery rate of 0.05. Because HLA typing was unavailable for some donors at each locus, only the typed subset was used in association tests. An earlier analysis of around 540 of the donors showed that most TCR beta V segments appeared in productive rearrangements either about 87% or about 30% of the time, which broadly matched IMGT annotations.

Remarks on this clone: The antigen it binds to is not known. Base qualities are not at hand, and no much larger clone is one base apart.

According to the germline V gene, CDR1 reads MNHEY and CDR2 reads SVGAGI. Relative to germline, V is 5 bases shorter and J is 10 bases shorter, with 12 bases between their ends. From its cysteine to its phenylalanine, the CDR3 spans 12 amino acids. Only the CDR3 region is kept as DNA, spanning 36 bases read in frame from base 1. Libraries were constructed by the immunoSEQ multiplex PCR assay. A mixture of 60 forward primers for TCR Vbeta segments and 13 reverse primers for TCR Jbeta segments was used in the multiplex PCR. Amplification of the CDR3 region of rearranged TCR beta genes was performed with a multiplex PCR assay on genomic DNA. Amplified TCR beta libraries were sequenced as 87-base-pair reads on the Illumina HiSeq System. The authors' analysis ran thus. Across the 640 or so repertoires, a later analysis counted 80 million or so unique TCR beta chains, around 10 million of which were shared by at least two donors. Raw reads were error-corrected and collapsed into unique sequences by a nearest-neighbor algorithm in which closely related sequences were merged to remove PCR and sequencing errors. To assign V, D and J gene segments, CDR3 sequences were aligned to IMGT reference sequences. For a sequence to be retained, a match of at least six nucleotides was required to both a V gene segment and a J gene segment. A rearrangement counted as productive if the CDR3 had no stop codons and remained in frame with V and J, and every other rearrangement counted as non-productive. Following IMGT convention, CDR3 was defined as the stretch from the second conserved V-encoded cysteine up to the conserved J-encoded phenylalanine. Sequences without an unambiguous match to a single V gene segment were excluded from the earlier analysis of a few hundred of the donors. In an earlier analysis of 587 of the donors, a V segment was called functional when productive rearrangements were above 56.7%, and segregating when the standard deviation between donors exceeded 5%. To diagnose cytomegalovirus status from the catalog of TCR beta chain sequences, a statistical classification framework was built. In a later analysis, TCR nucleotide sequences were compared against IMGT/GENE-DB human TR gene sequences so that V and J genes could be assigned. Using the TCRdist pipeline, a later analysis assigned CDR3 sequences along with most-parsimonious VDJ recombination scenarios. In a later analysis, each TCR beta chain was defined by its CDR3 amino acid sequence together with its V-gene family, and reads without a unique V-gene family were excluded. To address suspected cross-contamination and a sequencing artifact, a later analysis removed a few hundred highly shared, low-generation-probability nucleotide sequences. In a later analysis, a clonal expansion index was calculated for each public chain from normalized within-repertoire ranks of inferred template counts. In a later analysis, generation probabilities were computed with a VDJ recombination model fitted to out-of-frame rearrangements, and the resulting probabilities were checked against IGoR. In a later analysis, hypergeometric tests were used to score TCR-TCR, TCR-HLA and TCR-CMV co-occurrence, with a repertoire-size bias correction applied to TCR pairs. To estimate false discovery rates, a later analysis permuted the HLA or CMV assignments 20 times. In a later analysis, co-occurring TCRs were grouped using DBSCAN, and TCRdist sequence similarity was added for clustering within HLA-allele-positive subsets. For co-occurrence clustering, repertoires with fewer than 30,000 or more than 120,000 public chains were excluded, along with 5 or 6 repertoires with anomalous nucleotide sharing. The table was pulled from immuneACCESS by TCRdb, which kept in-frame rearrangements only. Such tables lose some clones; where checked, under half of the loss comes from unresolved V genes, and the rest has no known cause. That table is the source of V, J and clone size, and D and trimming were worked out from the DNA. This sample lists under 300,000 clones; around 90% were detected once. Roughly 1.6% of the sample is taken by the ten largest.

The cohort was made up of approximately 700 healthy bone marrow donors. At the time of sampling, every cohort member was nominally healthy, though immune exposures that went unrecorded were likely present. The donor tested CMV seronegative and was one of the 352 seronegative cohort members. Every donor gave a peripheral blood sample, and the peripheral blood mononuclear cells from that sample were used for TCR beta sequencing. The Qiagen DNeasy Blood Extraction Kit was used to extract genomic DNA from the blood cell samples. The sample was PBMCs. The V and J segments used are TRBV6-5 and TRBJ1-5; TRBD1 is a weak D gene call, 6 bases matching. This clonotype was obtained from a girl aged 2-10 years in good health and CMV-seronegative. This receptor carries the CDR3 CASSQQGHPQHF. The DNA reads TGTGCCAGCAGTCAACAGGGTCACCCCCAGCATTTT.